This T cell receptor beta chain was sequenced for a study of cytomegalovirus exposure and HLA in healthy donors. From germline, CDR1 is GTSNPN and CDR2 SVGIG (reference sequence). The length of the CDR3 is 15 residues. Between the trimmed V and J ends, which lost 1 base and 8 bases, there was a span of 17 bases. Study findings and constraints: 87-base-pair reads could not separate some V segments, including TRBV6-2 and TRBV6-3. A classifier reportedly called cytomegalovirus status with high sensitivity and specificity.

PCR used 60 Vbeta primers and 13 Jbeta primers. Data came from immunoSEQ multiplex PCR; TCRdb stores just in-frame clones and leaves some out. The data contain some 190,000 clones, approximately 80% of them seen just once; the ten biggest clones take up around 14%. Donors showed nominal health when sampled, although they likely had unrecorded immune exposures. Details on this clone: Its antigen is currently unknown.

This chain uses TRBV30 with TRBJ1-4; perhaps TRBD1 as D (6 bases). This clonotype was obtained from a woman in her thirties in good health and CMV-seropositive. The sequenced sample was PBMCs. This chain's CDR3 is CAWSAPLQGGEKLFF. The DNA of the CDR3 is TGTGCCTGGAGTGCCCCCCTGCAAGGGGGAGAAAAACTGTTTTTT.